These 15 T cell receptor beta chains were sequenced from one sample in a study of OX40 agonist ivuxolimab in advanced cancers. The protocol was immunoSEQ multiplex PCR, while the TCRdb copy is restricted to in-frame clones and leaves out a portion. The sample shows tens of thousands of clones, 84% of them seen only once. The material was CD4+ or CD8+ T cells sorted from blood, obtained in a trial of the OX40 agonist ivuxolimab. Source of these receptors: an adult with an advanced solid tumor such as melanoma, head and neck, liver or kidney cancer.

The chain is built from TRBV7-3 and TRBJ1-2, with a weak D call TRBD1 (5 bases). The V gene's germline CDR1 is SGHTA and CDR2 FQGTGA. The V gene lost 0 bases and the J gene lost 0 bases, with 8 bases spanning the gap. This CDR3 comprises 15 residues. The DNA for the CDR3 is TGTGCCAGCAGCTTAACACAGGTCTCTAACTATGGCTACACCTTC. Amino acid sequence: CASSLTQVSNYGYTF.

J is TRBJ1-6 and V is TRBV6-1; 7 bases are shared with TRBD1. Germline V gene lookup returns CDR1 MNHNS and CDR2 SASEGT. The CDR3 totals 19 residues. Trimming took 4 bases from V and 6 from J; bases not matched to a gene: 18. CDR3 residues: CASSAGRGYRIGLNSPLHF. The CDR3, as DNA: TGTGCCAGCAGTGCTGGCAGGGGGTATCGGATTGGACTTAATTCACCCCTCCACTTT.

The J gene is TRBJ1-2, the V gene TRBV7-2, with D tentatively TRBD1 (5 bases). Trimming stripped 0 bases from V and 5 bases from J, with 16 bases between. CDR3 length: 16 residues. Germline V gene lookup returns CDR1 SGHTA and CDR2 FQGNSA. CDR3 sequence (DNA): TGTGCCAGCAGCTTAGCCGGGGGGTCCGCGGGGTATGGCTACACCTTC. This codes for CASSLAGGSAGYGYTF.

This chain connects TRBV7-9 to TRBJ2-7; D is unclear. Trimming shortened V by 0 bases and J by 3 bases, and 12 bases separated the two germline ends. The length of the CDR3 is 15 residues. From germline, CDR1 is SEHNR and CDR2 FQNEAQ (reference sequence). The CDR3 is CASSLALGSNYEQYF. CDR3 sequence (DNA): TGTGCCAGCAGCTTAGCTTTAGGGTCAAACTACGAGCAGTACTTC.

The chain couples TRBV5-1 to TRBJ2-5; 9 bases are shared with TRBD1. This CDR3 has 15 amino acids. Germline CDR1 is SGHRS and CDR2 is YFSETQ. Germline trimming cut 0 bases from V and 4 bases from J; bases unmatched to any gene: 4. CDR3 sequence (DNA): TGCGCCAGCAGCTTGGGGGACAGGGAGGGAGAGACCCAGTACTTC. As protein: CASSLGDREGETQYF.

The CDR3 sequence: CASSPGTERRGYTF. CDR3 DNA: TGCGCCAGCAGCCCCGGGACAGAGCGTCGAGGCTACACCTTC. The V gene is TRBV4-3, the J gene TRBJ1-2; TRBD1 agrees at 7 bases. Per the germline V gene, CDR1 is LGHNA and CDR2 is YSLEER. This CDR3 comprises 14 residues. V dropped 4 bases and J dropped 8; count of bases not matched to a gene: 10.

V is TRBV10-1 and J is TRBJ1-4; 7 bases match TRBD1. V lost 8 bases and J lost 3; bases outside the gene matches: 3. There are 13 residues in the CDR3. Germline lookup yields CDR1 WNHNN and CDR2 SYGVQD (reference sequence). The CDR3 DNA reads as TGCGCCAGCCGCGGGACAGCTAATGAAAAACTGTTTTTT. It translates to CASRGTANEKLFF.

This chain joins TRBV6-1 and TRBJ1-2; D remains ambiguous. Trimming took off 6 bases at V and 8 bases at J, with 10 bases between the two ends. From germline, CDR1 is MNHNS and CDR2 SASEGT. CDR3 length: 11 residues. CDR3: CASRAGSGYTF. In DNA, the CDR3 is TGTGCCAGCAGGGCGGGTAGCGGCTACACCTTC.

This chain links TRBV5-6 with TRBJ1-6; 8 bases agree with TRBD1. Per the germline V gene, CDR1 is SGHDT and CDR2 is YYEEEE. The J segment lost 9 bases and the V segment lost 3 bases, leaving 5 bases of the junction unmatched. The CDR3 sequence is 14 residues long. CDR3 in amino acids: CASSWRTGISPLHF. The CDR3 DNA is TGTGCCAGCAGCTGGAGGACAGGGATTTCACCCCTCCACTTT.

CDR3 residues: CASSRQPSGGQAGELFF. The CDR3 region has the DNA TGTGCCAGCAGCCGTCAACCGTCGGGGGGTCAGGCCGGGGAGCTGTTTTTT. The chain is built from TRBV4-2 and TRBJ2-2, with 7 bases identical to TRBD2. Germline CDR1 reads LGHNA; CDR2 reads YNFKEQ. The J segment lost 6 bases and the V segment lost 4 bases, leaving 14 bases of the junction unmatched. This CDR3 has 17 amino acids.

The rearrangement links TRBV11-2 to TRBJ1-2, with TRBD1 identical over 8 bases. V shed 3 bases, J shed 4 bases, and the junction held 7 bases outside the gene matches. The CDR3 sequence is 15 residues long. In germline, CDR1 is SGHAT, CDR2 FQNNGV. The CDR3 DNA is TGTGCCAGCAGCTTTGGACAGGGCGGATCCTATGGCTACACCTTC. As protein: CASSFGQGGSYGYTF.

The V call is TRBV10-3, the J call TRBJ1-1, with D possibly matching TRBD1 (6 bases). Germline-derived CDR1 and CDR2 are ENHRY and SYGVKD. The CDR3 is 12 residues long. With 9 bases removed from V and 4 bases from J, the gap between germline ends came to 12 bases. The CDR3 spells CAISTGTTEAFF. The CDR3, as DNA: TGTGCCATTTCCACAGGGACCACTGAAGCTTTCTTT.

The V and J genes are TRBV28 and TRBJ2-7; 9 bases align to TRBD1. In germline, CDR1 is MDHEN, CDR2 SYDVKM. With V trimmed by 4 bases and J by 3 bases, 7 bases remained unmatched. The CDR3 is made up of 15 amino acids. CDR3 bases: TGTGCCAGCAGTTCGGGACAGGGTGGTTTCTACGAGCAGTACTTC. Amino acid sequence: CASSSGQGGFYEQYF.

The CDR3 nucleotides read TGTGCCAGCAGTGAGCCCGGAGCTGGGGCCAACGTCCTGACTTTC. Its protein product is CASSEPGAGANVLTF. The V call is TRBV2, the J call TRBJ2-6; D ambiguous. Trimming stripped 3 bases from V and 2 bases from J, with 8 bases between. Looked up from germline, CDR1 is SNHLY and CDR2 is FYNNEI. The CDR3 spans 15 residues.

The J gene is TRBJ2-5, the V gene TRBV7-2; D not resolved. This CDR3 has 16 residues. V lost 1 base, J lost 2 bases, and 14 bases lay in between. CDR1 and CDR2 (germline): SGHTA, FQGNSA. DNA for the CDR3: TGTGCCAGCAGCTTAGGGTCTTCTGGGAATCAAGAGACCCAGTACTTC. This sequence encodes CASSLGSSGNQETQYF.